The rows below give T cell receptor beta chains drawn from one sample of a study of shared clonotypes between healthy human individuals. The data were produced by immunoSEQ multiplex PCR, yet TCRdb's version contains in-frame clones alone and is incomplete. This sample carries roughly 110,000 clones, under 70% of them seen once, and the ten largest clones take 24%. Sequenced: memory CD8+ T cells sorted from blood. These receptors all come from a woman aged 25 to 45 in good health. CDR3s leave out the opening cysteine and the closing phenylalanine or tryptophan.

j_call: TRBJ2-7
v_call: TRBV7-9
cdr3_aa: ASGGLAGMRYEQY

j_call: TRBJ2-7
v_call: TRBV6-4
cdr3_aa: ASTGKRNYEQY

j_call: TRBJ2-6
v_call: TRBV5-6
cdr3_aa: ASSLRGDRGLPGANVLT

j_call: TRBJ2-3
v_call: TRBV9
cdr3_aa: ASSVAGGSDTQY

j_call: TRBJ2-7
v_call: TRBV10-2
cdr3_aa: ASSGQGALRREQY

j_call: TRBJ2-2
v_call: TRBV2
cdr3_aa: ASRWTQNTGELF

j_call: TRBJ2-7
v_call: TRBV27
cdr3_aa: ASSSAGLALYEQY

j_call: TRBJ2-3
v_call: TRBV29-1
cdr3_aa: SVGVGLGGDTQY

j_call: TRBJ1-2
v_call: TRBV14
cdr3_aa: ASSQVATTNREFYYGYT

j_call: TRBJ2-3
v_call: TRBV29-1
cdr3_aa: SVGGNTQY

j_call: TRBJ2-7
v_call: TRBV6-1
cdr3_aa: ASSGMGHYEQY

j_call: TRBJ2-7
v_call: TRBV15
cdr3_aa: ATSIHSGNYEQY

j_call: TRBJ2-5
v_call: TRBV13
cdr3_aa: ASSLEGSQETQY

j_call: TRBJ2-7
v_call: TRBV7-7
cdr3_aa: ASSPYPISGYEQY

j_call: TRBJ1-1
v_call: TRBV19
cdr3_aa: ASSPLYHLLQGAHEAF

j_call: TRBJ2-1
v_call: TRBV18
cdr3_aa: ASSDDSYNEQF

j_call: TRBJ1-1
v_call: TRBV6-5
cdr3_aa: ASIKVWGFTEAF

j_call: TRBJ2-1
v_call: TRBV27
cdr3_aa: ASSSTLSPVDKKRNEQF

j_call: TRBJ2-7
v_call: TRBV11-3
cdr3_aa: ASSIPGSQSYEQY

j_call: TRBJ2-4
v_call: TRBV30
cdr3_aa: AWSVALAGVQNIQY

j_call: TRBJ2-6
v_call: TRBV15
cdr3_aa: ATSRDVNSGANVLT

j_call: TRBJ2-7
v_call: TRBV7-9
cdr3_aa: ASSLEVGTRTYEQY

j_call: TRBJ1-5
v_call: TRBV5-8
cdr3_aa: ASSLVAFENQPQH

j_call: TRBJ2-1
v_call: TRBV27
cdr3_aa: ASSPGTSGYNEQF

j_call: TRBJ2-1
v_call: TRBV25-1
cdr3_aa: ASSPRGWDRGDNEQF

j_call: TRBJ2-5
v_call: TRBV5-6
cdr3_aa: ASTTTGPQETQY

j_call: TRBJ2-5
v_call: TRBV10-3
cdr3_aa: AIGLGTQY

j_call: TRBJ2-7
v_call: TRBV28
cdr3_aa: ASSLTRDRVAGAISYEQY

j_call: TRBJ2-1
v_call: TRBV7-2
cdr3_aa: ASSFYIENEQF

j_call: TRBJ2-1
v_call: TRBV5-1
cdr3_aa: ASSLASGSYNEQF

j_call: TRBJ2-1
v_call: TRBV28
cdr3_aa: ASSLRLSSYNEQF

j_call: TRBJ2-1
v_call: TRBV7-6
cdr3_aa: ASSFLKNEQF

j_call: TRBJ2-3
v_call: TRBV19
cdr3_aa: ASRLQGSTDTQY